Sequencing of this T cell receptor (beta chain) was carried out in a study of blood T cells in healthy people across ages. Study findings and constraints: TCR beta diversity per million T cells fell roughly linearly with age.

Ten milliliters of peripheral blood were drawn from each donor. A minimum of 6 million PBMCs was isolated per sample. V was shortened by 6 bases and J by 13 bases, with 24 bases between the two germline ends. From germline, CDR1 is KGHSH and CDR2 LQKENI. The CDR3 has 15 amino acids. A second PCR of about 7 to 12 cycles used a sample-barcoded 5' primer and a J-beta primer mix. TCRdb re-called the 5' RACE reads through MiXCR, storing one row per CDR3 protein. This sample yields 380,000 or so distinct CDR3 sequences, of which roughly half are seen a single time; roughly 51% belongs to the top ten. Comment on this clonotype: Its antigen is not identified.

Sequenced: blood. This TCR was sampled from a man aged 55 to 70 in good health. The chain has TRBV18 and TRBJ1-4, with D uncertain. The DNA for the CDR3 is TGTGCCAGCTCTCAAAGACCGGGAAAGTCAGGCTTACTGTTTTTT. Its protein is CASSQRPGKSGLLFF.